Listed here is a single T cell receptor (beta chain). The J segment lost 6 bases and the V segment lost 6 bases, leaving 10 bases of the junction unmatched. The germline CDR1 and CDR2 sequences are MNHEY and SVGAGI. CDR3 length: 14 amino acids. The data belong to a study of blood T cell repertoires in COVID-19. Study context: From T cells, B-cell-depleted T cells, or PBMCs came the material, which was cDNA or gDNA.

Per the original data handling: Using reference gene primer amplification, nucleated cell counts were estimated. Generated by immunoSEQ multiplex PCR, the TCRdb table keeps only in-frame clones and is missing some. From that table come the V and J calls and clone size; the DNA was used to work out D and trimming. The table shows around 300,000 clones, with about 90% occurring only once. The chain links TRBV6-5 to TRBJ2-7, with 8 bases that match TRBD2. What was sequenced was PBMCs or T cells enriched from blood (not recorded which). The sequence was collected from a woman aged 30 to 39 who had recovered from COVID-19. As DNA, the CDR3 is TGTGCCAGCAGCCGCGGATCGGGGGGGCTCGAGCAGTACTTC. This codes for CASSRGSGGLEQYF.